This T cell receptor (beta chain) derives from a study of shared clonotypes between healthy human individuals. V was cut by 4 bases and J by 3 bases, with 27 bases left in between. Germline V gives CDR1 LGHNA, CDR2 YSLEER. This CDR3 has 19 residues. Note on this clone: Its antigen is not known.

Study-wide results and caveats: Expectations were that clonotype sharing among donors would be affected by sequencing depth. Naive CD4 clonotypes were shared across a handful of donors at about 5.3%. The rarefaction results pointed to incomplete sorted-subset sequencing despite large depth.

Sequencing was at deep level. TCRdb keeps only in-frame clones here, not all; method: immunoSEQ multiplex PCR. The sample has around 2,000,000 clones, over 85% seen once. This TCR came from a man aged 18 to 30 in good health. The chain has TRBV4-3 and TRBJ2-5, with a weak D call TRBD2 (6 bases). Sequencing input: naive CD4+ T cells sorted from blood. The subset denotes: CD45RA+ positively selected. CDR3 amino acids: CASSRYYTPGTENKETQYF. CDR3 nucleotide sequence: TGCGCCAGCAGCCGGTACTATACCCCCGGGACTGAAAATAAAGAGACCCAGTACTTC.